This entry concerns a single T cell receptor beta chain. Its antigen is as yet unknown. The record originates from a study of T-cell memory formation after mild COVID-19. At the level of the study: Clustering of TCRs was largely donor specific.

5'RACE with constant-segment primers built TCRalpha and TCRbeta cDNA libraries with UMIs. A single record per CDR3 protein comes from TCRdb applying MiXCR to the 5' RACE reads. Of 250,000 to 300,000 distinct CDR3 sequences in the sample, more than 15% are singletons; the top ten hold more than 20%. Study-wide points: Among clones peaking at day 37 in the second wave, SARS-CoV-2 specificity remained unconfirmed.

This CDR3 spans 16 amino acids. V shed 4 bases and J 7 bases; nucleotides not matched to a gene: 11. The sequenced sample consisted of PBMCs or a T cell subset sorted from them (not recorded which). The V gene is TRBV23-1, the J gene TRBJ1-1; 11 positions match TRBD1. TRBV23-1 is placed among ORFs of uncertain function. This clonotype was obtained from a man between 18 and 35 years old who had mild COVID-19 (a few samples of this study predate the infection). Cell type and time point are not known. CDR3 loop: CASSLLNGQGANEAFF. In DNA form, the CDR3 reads TGCGCCAGCAGTCTACTTAACGGACAGGGGGCGAATGAAGCTTTCTTT.